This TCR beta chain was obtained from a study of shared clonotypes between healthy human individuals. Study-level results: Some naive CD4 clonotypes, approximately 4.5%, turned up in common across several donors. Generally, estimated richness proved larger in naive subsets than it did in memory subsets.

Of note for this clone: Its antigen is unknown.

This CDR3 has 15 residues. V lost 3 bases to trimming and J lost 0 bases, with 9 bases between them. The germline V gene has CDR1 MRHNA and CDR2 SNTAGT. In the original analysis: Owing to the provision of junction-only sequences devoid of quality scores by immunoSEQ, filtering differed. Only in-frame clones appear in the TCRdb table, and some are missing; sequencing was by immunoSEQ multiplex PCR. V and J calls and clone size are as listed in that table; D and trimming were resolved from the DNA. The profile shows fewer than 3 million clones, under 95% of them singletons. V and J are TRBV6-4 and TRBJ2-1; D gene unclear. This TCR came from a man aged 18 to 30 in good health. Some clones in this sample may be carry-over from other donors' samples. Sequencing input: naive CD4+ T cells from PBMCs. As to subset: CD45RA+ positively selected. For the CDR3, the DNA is TGTGCCAGCAGTGATGGCGGTTTCTCCTACAATGAGCAGTTCTTC. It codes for CASSDGGFSYNEQFF.